The clone carrying this T cell receptor (beta chain) was seen a few times. Its antigen remains unidentified. Amplification used 60 Vbeta primers and 13 Jbeta primers. TCRdb's copy holds only in-frame clones and misses some; the assay was immunoSEQ multiplex PCR. This table has about 110,000 clones, 55% to 75% appearing once. The data were taken from a study of cytomegalovirus exposure and HLA in healthy donors. Study-level findings and limits: In a later analysis, V- and J-gene trimming of beta chains associated with a DCLRE1C missense variant, replicated independently.

The CDR3 is 16 amino acids. Germline loops: CDR1 PRHDT, CDR2 FYEKMQ (reference sequence). The V and J ends lost 3 bases and 0 bases, in that order; junction bases with no gene match: 3. Sequences were obtained from PBMCs. The chain recombines TRBV13 with TRBJ1-4; the match to TRBD1 covers 8 bases. The receptor was isolated from a young man in good health and CMV-seropositive. CDR3 in DNA: TGTGCCAGCAGCTTTGGGACAGGAGCAACTAATGAAAAACTGTTTTTT. This gives the protein CASSFGTGATNEKLFF. The full variable domain, its missing parts supplied by reference TRBV13 and TRBJ1-4, is AAGVIQSPRHLIKEKRETATLKCYPIPRHDTVYWYQQGPGQDPQFLISFYEKMQSDKGSIPDRFSAQQFSDYHSELNMSSLELGDSALYFCASSFGTGATNEKLFFGSGTQLSVL.